The 20 T cell receptor beta chains listed next were all sequenced from one sample in a study of shared clonotypes between healthy human individuals. The repertoire was sequenced with immunoSEQ multiplex PCR; TCRdb's copy has only in-frame clones and lacks some. The top ten hold less than 15% of the sample, which has hundreds of thousands of clones, around 79% seen once. The sample taken for sequencing was PBMCs. Source of these receptors: a woman aged 40 to 50 in good health. Some clones in this sample may be carry-over from other donors' samples.

V gene TRBV2 combines with J gene TRBJ1-2; 7 positions match TRBD1. Germline V gene data show CDR1 as SNHLY and CDR2 as FYNNEI. This CDR3 contains 15 residues. V shed 4 bases and J 2 bases; nucleotides not matched to a gene: 7. CDR3 bases: TGTGCCAGCAGTGGGGCAGGGGGACCAAACTATGGCTACACCTTC. Translation gives CASSGAGGPNYGYTF.

Remarks on this clone: The sample carries other DNA sequences with the same CDR3. CDR3 residues: CSVGEGETQYF. CDR3 DNA sequence: TGCAGCGTGGGGGAAGGGGAGACCCAGTACTTC. The chain is built from TRBV29-1 and TRBJ2-5, with D perhaps given as TRBD1 or TRBD2 (5 bases each). This CDR3 is built from 11 residues. Germline V gene lookup returns CDR1 SQVTM and CDR2 ANQGSEA. With 6 bases removed from V and 5 bases from J, the gap between germline ends came to 10 bases.

The V and J genes are TRBV18 and TRBJ2-2, with D possibly being TRBD1 (6 bases). Germline V gene sequence: CDR1 KGHSH, CDR2 LQKENI. The CDR3 loop spans 17 amino acids. Deletions cut 3 bases from V and 3 bases from J, with 17 bases between. The CDR3 loop reads CASSPRDKGGDTGELFF. The CDR3 DNA reads TGTGCCAGCTCACCCCGGGACAAAGGAGGTGACACCGGGGAGCTGTTTTTT.

This sequence joins TRBV10-3 and TRBJ1-1; 7 positions agree with TRBD1. This CDR3 contains 15 residues. V shed 6 bases and J 0 bases; nucleotides not matched to a gene: 7. Germline V gene sequence: CDR1 ENHRY, CDR2 SYGVKD. The CDR3 DNA reads TGTGCCATCAGCGCCATAGGGGGCATGAACACTGAAGCTTTCTTT. This gives the protein CAISAIGGMNTEAFF.

This sequence joins TRBV27 and TRBJ2-3, with D perhaps matching TRBD2 (5 bases). The length of the CDR3 is 14 residues. From germline, CDR1 is MNHEY and CDR2 SMNVEV (reference sequence). V was cut by 4 bases and J by 9 bases, with 17 bases left in between. In nucleotides, the CDR3 is TGTGCCAGCAGTTCACTGACCCAGCCGGGGACGCAGTATTTT. This sequence encodes CASSSLTQPGTQYF.

CDR3 nucleotides: TGTGCCAGCTCACCTTCAGGCGGGGGGCGAAATGGCTACACCTTC. Translated: CASSPSGGGRNGYTF. The gene calls are TRBV18 and TRBJ1-2; D perhaps matches TRBD1 (6 bases). The CDR3 loop spans 15 amino acids. Trimming took 3 bases from V and 6 from J, leaving 17 bases between them. Germline V lookup: CDR1 KGHSH, CDR2 LQKENI.

In this sample, this clone turned up a few times. V usage is TRBV5-5 and J usage is TRBJ2-2; 7 bases agree with TRBD1. The CDR3 spans 16 residues. The trim removed 4 bases at V and 2 bases at J, leaving 8 bases unmatched. Germline V gene data show CDR1 as SGHKS and CDR2 as YYEKEE (reference sequence). The CDR3 region is CASSKTRGGNTGELFF. The DNA of the CDR3 is TGTGCCAGCAGCAAGACCCGAGGGGGCAACACCGGGGAGCTGTTTTTT.

This chain links TRBV20-1 with TRBJ1-1; D gene ambiguous. V was trimmed by 5 bases and J by 0 bases, leaving 4 bases between them. Germline CDR1 DFQATT, CDR2 SNEGSKA (reference sequence). This CDR3 is 11 amino acids long. The DNA for the CDR3 is TGCAGTGCTGCCTTGAACACTGAAGCTTTCTTT. Its protein product is CSAALNTEAFF.

V gene TRBV28 combines with J gene TRBJ1-3; D ambiguous. Between the trimmed V and J ends, which lost 6 bases and 3 bases, there was a span of 12 bases. CDR1 and CDR2 (germline): MDHEN, SYDVKM. The CDR3 consists of 14 residues. The CDR3 region has the DNA TGTGCCAGCAGCCTTCTCGGCGGTGGAAACACCATATATTTT. It translates to CASSLLGGGNTIYF. Based on the CDR3 plus reference TRBV28 and TRBJ1-3, the full variable domain is DVKVTQSSRYLVKRTGEKVFLECVQDMDHENMFWYRQDPGLGLRLIYFSYDVKMKEKGDIPEGYSVSREKKERFSLILESASTNQTSMYLCASSLLGGGNTIYFGEGSWLTVV.

J is TRBJ2-3 and V is TRBV9; 8 positions agree with TRBD2. Germline CDR1 SGDLS, CDR2 YYNGEE. The V and J ends lost 0 bases and 6 bases, in that order; junction bases with no gene match: 6. This CDR3 contains 15 residues. CDR3 nucleotides: TGTGCCAGCAGCGTAGGGATAGCGGGGTGGGATACGCAGTATTTT. Translation: CASSVGIAGWDTQYF.

The genes are TRBV18 and TRBJ2-1; D is possibly TRBD2 (6 bases). Trimming took 2 bases from V and 5 from J, leaving 16 bases between them. The germline CDR1 and CDR2 sequences are KGHSH and LQKENI. The CDR3 spans 16 residues. The CDR3 spells CASSPIAQGGHNEQFF. The CDR3 DNA follows: TGTGCCAGCTCACCAATTGCGCAGGGAGGCCACAATGAGCAGTTCTTC. The full variable domain, its missing parts supplied by reference TRBV18 and TRBJ2-1, is NAGVMQNPRHLVRRRGQEARLRCSPMKGHSHVYWYRQLPEEGLKFMVYLQKENIIDESGMPKERFSAEFPKEGPSILRIQQVVRGDSAAYFCASSPIAQGGHNEQFFGPGTRLTVL.

This chain connects TRBV18 to TRBJ1-2; 9 bases are shared with TRBD1. This CDR3 comprises 15 residues. Germline CDR1 KGHSH, CDR2 LQKENI. J gave up 5 bases and V 0 bases, and 4 bases lay outside the gene matches. The CDR3 DNA is TGTGCCAGCTCACCACCGGGACAGGGTTGGTATGGCTACACCTTC. Protein: CASSPPGQGWYGYTF.

V usage is TRBV5-1 and J usage is TRBJ1-4, with unresolved D. The CDR3 is 13 residues long. V was shortened by 3 bases and J by 4 bases, with 7 bases between the two germline ends. CDR1 and CDR2 (germline): SGHRS, YFSETQ. The chain's CDR3 is CASSWSLNEKLFF. As DNA, the CDR3 is TGCGCCAGCAGCTGGTCTCTTAATGAAAAACTGTTTTTT.

The chain joins TRBV7-2 to TRBJ2-2; 7 bases align to TRBD2. Germline CDR1 SGHTA, CDR2 FQGNSA. Unmatched junction bases numbered 7, after V lost 5 bases and J lost 4 bases. CDR3 length: 15 residues. CDR3 residues: CASSKTGGGTGELFF. CDR3 coding DNA: TGTGCCAGCAGCAAGACCGGCGGGGGCACCGGGGAGCTGTTTTTT.

The V gene is TRBV28, the J gene TRBJ2-7, with 7 bases matching TRBD2. V trimming: 8 bases; J trimming: 2 bases; junction bases outside the gene matches: 6. The germline CDR1 and CDR2 sequences are MDHEN and SYDVKM. CDR3 length equals 13 residues. The CDR3 reads CASGREPTYEQYF. DNA of the CDR3: TGTGCCAGCGGGCGGGAGCCTACCTACGAGCAGTACTTC.

The chain carries TRBV19 and TRBJ2-7; D is uncertain. Germline V gives CDR1 LNHDA, CDR2 SQIVND (reference sequence). V was cut by 5 bases and J by 3 bases, with 11 bases left in between. There are 13 residues in the CDR3. CDR3 in DNA: TGTGCCAGTAGTTCGGGTTTTGGCTACGAGCAGTACTTC. The encoded protein is CASSSGFGYEQYF.

The rearrangement joins TRBV12-5 to TRBJ2-7, with 8 bases identical to TRBD2. The CDR3 spans 13 residues. Germline V gene data show CDR1 as LGHNT and CDR2 as FRNRAP. J gave up 3 bases and V 6 bases, and 4 bases lay outside the gene matches. The CDR3 DNA follows: TGTGCTAGTGGGGGACTAGATTTCTACGAGCAGTACTTC. Encoded protein: CASGGLDFYEQYF.

The rearrangement links TRBV30 to TRBJ2-5, with D possibly being TRBD1 or TRBD2 (5 bases each). Germline V gene sequence: CDR1 GTSNPN, CDR2 SVGIG (reference sequence). The CDR3 is 13 residues long. V was cut by 2 bases and J by 1 base, with 8 bases left in between. Written as DNA, the CDR3 is TGTGCCTGGAGTAGAGGGGCCCAAGAGACCCAGTACTTC. Translated: CAWSRGAQETQYF. Full variable domain (outside the CDR3, taken from reference TRBV30 and TRBJ2-5): SQTIHQWPATLVQPVGSPLSLECTVEGTSNPNLYWYRQAAGRGLQLLFYSVGIGQISSEVPQNLSASRPQDRQFILSSKKLLLSDSGFYLCAWSRGAQETQYFGPGTRLLVL.

The chain uses TRBV4-3 and TRBJ2-7; 7 nucleotides agree with TRBD2. The CDR3 loop spans 14 amino acids. Looked up from germline, CDR1 is LGHNA and CDR2 is YSLEER. With V trimmed by 9 bases and J by 1 base, 9 bases remained unmatched. In DNA form, the CDR3 reads TGCGCCAGACCCAGCGGGAAACGATCCTACGAGCAGTACTTC. Translating it yields CARPSGKRSYEQYF.

In its sample, this clone was seen once. This chain uses TRBV6-1 with TRBJ2-5; a weak D match, TRBD2 (6 bases). This CDR3 is built from 15 residues. The V end was cut by 2 bases, the J end by 4 bases, with 14 bases between. CDR1 MNHNS and CDR2 SASEGT come from the germline V gene. The chain's CDR3 is CASSERVSGPETQYF. The DNA for the CDR3 is TGTGCCAGCAGTGAAAGGGTTAGCGGCCCAGAGACCCAGTACTTC.